This passage covers 18 T cell receptor beta chains from one sample sequenced in a study of cytomegalovirus exposure and HLA in healthy donors (dated by TCRdb to 2015 to 2018). Receptor amplification or capture employed the immunoSEQ multiplex PCR assay. For the multiplex PCR, a mixture combining 60 forward primers for TCR Vbeta segments and 13 reverse primers for TCR Jbeta segments was used. Entries here come from immuneACCESS through TCRdb and include only in-frame sequences with V and J called. Some clones fail to appear in such tables; in the studies checked, an unresolved V gene covers under half of the shortfall, and the cause of the remainder is unknown. The sample includes approximately 150,000 clones, with 76% observed a single time. 2.5% to 3.5% of the sample is taken by the ten largest. The specimen was PBMCs. The receptors were sampled from a male donor in good health and CMV-seronegative.

Concerning this clone itself: Different DNA sequences within this sample yield the same CDR3. V gene TRBV28 combines with J gene TRBJ1-1; TRBD1 aligns across 10 bases. The V gene end was trimmed by 4 bases and the J gene end by 5 bases; junction bases not matched to a gene: 4. The CDR3 covers 14 residues. CDR1 is MDHEN, CDR2 SYDVKM, per germline. The CDR3 coding sequence is TGTGCCAGCAGTTCCTGGACAGGGGGAACTGAAGCTTTCTTT. Translated, it gives CASSSWTGGTEAFF.

This chain connects TRBV28 to TRBJ2-7, with 7 positions matching TRBD1. Germline loops: CDR1 MDHEN, CDR2 SYDVKM. The CDR3 consists of 12 residues. The V and J ends lost 8 bases and 2 bases, in that order; junction bases with no gene match: 3. The CDR3 is CASGRGTYEQYF. The CDR3 coding sequence is TGTGCCAGCGGCAGGGGGACCTACGAGCAGTACTTC.

This clone was detected only once. The chain joins TRBV30 to TRBJ2-7; 9 nucleotides agree with TRBD1. CDR3 length: 14 amino acids. CDR1 GTSNPN and CDR2 SVGIG come from the germline V gene (reference sequence). The V segment lost 1 base and the J segment 6 bases; nucleotides outside the gene matches: 7. CDR3 sequence (DNA): TGTGCCTGGAGTGGTACGGGACAGGGAAGCGAGCAGTACTTC. It yields the protein CAWSGTGQGSEQYF.

This clone showed up just a few times. The chain recombines TRBV4-3 with TRBJ2-1; perhaps TRBD2 as D (6 bases). The V gene's germline CDR1 is LGHNA and CDR2 YSLEER. The CDR3 extends over 17 amino acids. V lost 1 base, J lost 3 bases, and 16 bases lay in between. The CDR3 reads CASSQASYLAYYNEQFF. In nucleotides, the CDR3 is TGCGCCAGCAGCCAAGCATCCTATCTAGCGTACTACAATGAGCAGTTCTTC.

This sequence joins TRBV4-1 and TRBJ1-3, with 8 bases fitting TRBD1. CDR1 is MGHRA and CDR2 is YSYEKL in the germline V gene. V trimming: 6 bases; J trimming: 2 bases; junction bases outside the gene matches: 18. The CDR3 contains 19 residues. In nucleotides, the CDR3 is TGCGCCAGCAGAGTTACTTTTCAGGGGGCGAACCTCGCTGGAAACACCATATATTTT. It translates to CASRVTFQGANLAGNTIYF.

This clone was found a few times. V is TRBV19 and J is TRBJ1-6, with 9 bases aligning to TRBD1. CDR1 is LNHDA and CDR2 is SQIVND in the germline V gene (reference sequence). J gave up 7 bases and V 2 bases, and 6 bases lay outside the gene matches. The CDR3 consists of 16 residues. The CDR3 spells CASSISTGGGNSPLHF. CDR3 nucleotides: TGTGCCAGTAGTATATCGACAGGGGGAGGAAATTCACCCCTCCACTTT.

This chain's CDR3 is CASSYLSGTLYEQYF. CDR3 DNA: TGTGCCAGCAGTTACTTAAGCGGGACCCTCTACGAGCAGTACTTC. V gene TRBV6-5 combines with J gene TRBJ2-5; 7 bases are a match to TRBD2. The DNA matches TRBJ2-7 better at its end, which makes the J call doubtful. CDR1 and CDR2 from the germline V gene are MNHEY and SVGAGI. The CDR3 runs 15 residues.

This chain joins TRBV7-9 and TRBJ1-3, with TRBD1 as a possible D gene (6 bases). Trimming removed 4 bases from V and 7 bases from J, with 17 bases in between. The CDR3 contains 15 residues. Germline lookup yields CDR1 SEHNR and CDR2 FQNEAQ (reference sequence). CDR3: CASSSLSTGPNTIYF. CDR3 bases: TGTGCCAGCAGCTCTCTTTCGACAGGTCCGAACACCATATATTTT.

The CDR3 sequence is CASSSRGGVYEQYF. The CDR3 nucleotides are TGTGCCAGCAGTTCCAGGGGAGGGGTCTACGAGCAGTACTTC. The chain combines TRBV27 with TRBJ2-7, with D perhaps matching TRBD2 (7 bases). Germline V CDR1 and CDR2: MNHEY, SMNVEV (reference sequence). This CDR3 contains 14 residues. The V gene lost 4 bases and the J gene lost 3 bases, with 13 bases spanning the gap.

This rearrangement joins TRBV14 to TRBJ1-1; 10 bases agree with TRBD1. Germline values: CDR1 SGHDN, CDR2 FVKESK. J was trimmed by 4 bases and V by 2 bases; bases with no gene match: 4. CDR3 length equals 15 residues. CDR3 amino acids: CASSQWGQGSTEAFF. DNA for the CDR3: TGTGCCAGCAGCCAATGGGGACAGGGGAGCACTGAAGCTTTCTTT.

This clone was counted a single time. The gene calls are TRBV5-5 and TRBJ2-5, with TRBD2 matching over 14 bases. This CDR3 contains 18 residues. After removal of 0 bases from V and 3 bases from J, the junction contained 7 bases not matched to a gene. Germline assignment: CDR1 SGHKS and CDR2 YYEKEE (reference sequence). In nucleotides, the CDR3 is TGTGCCAGCAGCTTGGGCGGGACTAGCGGGAGTGGGAAAGAGACCCAGTACTTC. Protein: CASSLGGTSGSGKETQYF.

This rearrangement joins TRBV28 to TRBJ1-5, with D uncertain. CDR1 and CDR2 (germline): MDHEN, SYDVKM. V was shortened by 2 bases and J by 7 bases, with 12 bases between the two germline ends. The CDR3 is made up of 14 amino acids. CDR3 nucleotide sequence: TGTGCCAGCAGTTTACACGGGTCTTTCCAGCCCCAGCATTTT. It codes for CASSLHGSFQPQHF.

The chain uses TRBV7-9 and TRBJ1-1; D remains ambiguous. The germline V gene has CDR1 SEHNR and CDR2 FQNEAQ (reference sequence). V lost 5 bases and J 1 base, leaving 17 bases between the germline ends. The length of the CDR3 is 16 residues. CDR3 sequence: CASSPDSGIRNTEAFF. Here the CDR3 DNA reads TGTGCCAGCAGCCCGGACTCAGGTATACGGAACACTGAAGCTTTCTTT.

The chain combines TRBV28 with TRBJ1-1, with D unclear. CDR1 MDHEN and CDR2 SYDVKM come from the germline V gene. CDR3 size: 13 residues. Trimming removed 2 bases at V and 7 bases at J, with 11 bases between. The CDR3 protein is CASSLTDYYEAFF. The CDR3 DNA follows: TGTGCCAGCAGTTTAACAGATTATTATGAAGCTTTCTTT. The variable domain in full, with the rest retrieved from reference TRBV28 and TRBJ1-1, is DVKVTQSSRYLVKRTGEKVFLECVQDMDHENMFWYRQDPGLGLRLIYFSYDVKMKEKGDIPEGYSVSREKKERFSLILESASTNQTSMYLCASSLTDYYEAFFGQGTRLTVV.

J is TRBJ1-2 and V is TRBV30; D is undetermined. Germline V gene lookup returns CDR1 GTSNPN and CDR2 SVGIG (reference sequence). Deletions cut 2 bases from V and 4 bases from J, with 11 bases between. The CDR3 extends over 13 amino acids. CDR3 sequence (DNA): TGTGCCTGGAGTCGGGTCGGCAGCTATGGCTACACCTTC. Amino acid sequence: CAWSRVGSYGYTF.

The V call is TRBV2, the J call TRBJ1-4, with 11 nucleotides matching TRBD1. The CDR3 is 15 amino acids. Trimming took 6 bases from V and 10 from J; bases not matched to a gene: 10. Germline V gives CDR1 SNHLY, CDR2 FYNNEI. CDR3 DNA sequence: TGTGCCAGCAGCCGTCAAGGACAGGGGGCGGCAAAACTGTTTTTT. It specifies CASSRQGQGAAKLFF.

There are a few counts of this clone. V is TRBV7-9 and J is TRBJ2-1, with D uncertain. Germline lookup yields CDR1 SEHNR and CDR2 FQNEAQ (reference sequence). The V end lost 2 bases, the J end lost 5 bases, and 7 bases lay between the germline ends. This CDR3 has 13 residues. CDR3 in DNA: TGTGCCAGCAGCTTAATCACAGACAATGAGCAGTTCTTC. It is translated as CASSLITDNEQFF.

For the CDR3, the DNA is TGTGCCAGCAGTTTGGGGACAGGGGGTTTTGGCTACACCTTC. Its translation: CASSLGTGGFGYTF. This chain uses TRBV28 with TRBJ1-2, with 11 positions matching TRBD1. Germline V lookup: CDR1 MDHEN, CDR2 SYDVKM. There are 14 residues in the CDR3. J gave up 7 bases and V 3 bases, and 4 bases lay outside the gene matches.